Listed here is a single T cell receptor (beta chain). Its antigen remains unknown. The sample belongs to a study of T cell responses to AZD1222 COVID-19 vaccine. The study, taken as a whole, reports: Spike was spanned by vaccine-associated CD4 TCRs, with dominance at 160-218 and 743-854. A reported finding is that nearly half of spike-specific TCRs target unmutated variant regions. Increases in Spike-specific TCR breadth and depth were seen after two AZD1222 doses.

The V gene lost 6 bases and the J gene lost 4 bases, with 13 bases spanning the gap. Germline CDR1 is LNHDA and CDR2 is SQIVND (reference sequence). The CDR3 is made up of 14 amino acids. TCRdb keeps only in-frame clones here, not all; method: immunoSEQ multiplex PCR. The sample holds approximately 75,000 clones; roughly 90% are singletons and the top ten take about 1.3%. This clonotype was sampled from an adult who received the AZD1222 COVID-19 vaccine. The sample consisted of peripheral blood, taken 28 days after the second AZD1222 dose. The chain is built from TRBV19 and TRBJ1-5; D is unclear. The CDR3 sequence: CASRAVDSNQPQHF. CDR3 DNA: TGTGCCAGTAGGGCTGTGGACTCGAATCAGCCCCAGCATTTT.